This TCR beta chain was sequenced in a study of shared clonotypes between healthy human individuals (dated by TCRdb to about 2020). Study-wide context: Three men and a couple of women, aged 18 to 49 years, made up the cohort. For each donor, CD4 naive and CD4 memory were each given three plates, CD8 naive was given two plates, and CD8 memory was given one plate. Blood TCR repertoires of five healthy adults were deeply sequenced to estimate repertoire size and the extent of clonotype sharing between individuals. Libraries were prepared and TCR repertoires were sequenced by different laboratories using diverse techniques, in order to increase sequencing depth and limit assay-specific biases. Leukapheresis yielded between about 0.85 and 10 billion PBMCs per donor.

Using the deep immunoSEQ assay, multiplex PCR amplified TCR CDR3 regions from genomic DNA. For each cell subset, the extracted genomic DNA was distributed evenly across all wells of several immunoSEQ 96-well plates, and each plate served as one replicate. For sorted subsets, roughly 200 ng of genomic DNA, equivalent to 30,000 or so T cell genomes, went into each replicate PCR. Purified libraries were quantified with a Qubit 3.0 fluorometer, sized on a Bioanalyzer 2100, and re-quantified with the KAPA Library Quantification kit. Every immunoSEQ 96-well plate was sequenced on a separate single-read 150-cycle Illumina NextSeq 550 flow cell. On the authors' methods: The immunoSEQ output contained only junctional sequences without quality scores, so filtering could not match that applied to full-length reads. To assign V/J genes and CDR3, sequences were annotated against IMGT germline references using PyIR, a Python wrapper for IgBLAST v1.9. Any read was removed if the V/J assignment was weak (E-value above 1e-6), the CDR3 was missing, or the read contained stop codons, out-of-frame junctions, or ambiguous translated residues. V3J clonotypes were defined as sequences sharing an identical inferred V gene, J gene, and CDR3 amino acid sequence. Percentage overlap between repertoires was calculated by dividing the number of shared unique clonotypes by the size of the smaller repertoire. Three approaches were used to assess repertoire richness: RTK rarefaction, the Chao1 estimator, and Recon v2.1 estimates of unobserved clonotypes. Generation probabilities for all TCRbeta clonotypes obtained by the gDNA method from a few donors were computed using OLGA. Here the immuneACCESS table is served through TCRdb, limited to in-frame sequences with V and J called. Missing clones are a known gap in these copies; in checked studies unresolved V genes cover under half, and the rest lacks a known reason. Clonal size and the V and J genes are those of that table, whereas D and trimming came from the DNA. Within this sample are over a million clones, with approximately 96% of them counted one time only. The ten largest account for more than 0.9% of the sample.

What the study reported, not specific to this receptor: Compared with non-shared clonotypes, the clonotypes found in all four sorted-subset donors had higher generation probabilities. Naive subsets generally had larger estimated clonotype richness than memory subsets. Around 5% of naive CD4, more than 3% of naive CD8, about 2.4% of memory CD4, and roughly 0.4% of memory CD8 clonotypes were shared across several donors. Sampling was limited to blood, and TCR repertoires in tissue likely differ from TCR repertoires in blood. Incomplete sequencing was indicated by rarefaction of sorted-subset datasets, despite the large sequencing depth. Based on pairwise subsampling, the degree of clonotype sharing among donors was expected to be affected by sequencing depth. The genetic and exposure-history diversity represented was limited by the small number of donors.

Donors were healthy HIV-negative adults with no recently reported acute infections or vaccinations. Only Caucasian adults living in Nashville, Tennessee, USA were represented among the donors. CD4+ T cells were enriched through magnetic negative selection, after which naive cells were positively selected on CD45RA and the remaining negative fraction served as the memory subset. After blood collection by leukapheresis, PBMCs were isolated using Ficoll-Histopaque density gradient centrifugation and then cryopreserved in the vapor phase of liquid nitrogen. Analytical flow cytometry was used to check the purity and quantity of every magnetically sorted T cell population. From each sorted fraction, genomic DNA was isolated and quantified by UV absorbance on a Nanodrop 2000c. Trimming at the junction amounts to 2 bases on V and 3 bases on J, and the germline ends lie 17 bases apart. Counted from cysteine to phenylalanine, this CDR3 has 17 amino acids. Solely the CDR3 DNA is kept, with 51 bases framed from the first base. Looking up the germline V gene (reference sequence) yields CDR1 SEHNR and CDR2 FQNEAQ.

As to this clone: It has no known antigen specificity. Base qualities are missing; no much larger clone stands one base away.

The chain links TRBV7-9 with TRBJ1-5, with TRBD1 perhaps the D gene, on 5 matching bases. The sample taken for sequencing was naive CD4+ T cells sorted from blood. Per the publication, the cell subset or site label means: CD45RA+ positively selected. The TCR was taken from a man aged 30 to 39 in good health. Here the CDR3 is given as CASSLWQALGVNQPQHF. The DNA is as follows: TGTGCCAGCAGCTTATGGCAAGCTCTGGGGGTCAATCAGCCCCAGCATTTT.